This record looks at one T cell receptor (beta chain) sequence and its context. Its antigen is undetermined. Clones were sequenced by immunoSEQ multiplex PCR, and TCRdb holds only the in-frame ones, with some missing. The profile shows about 480,000 clones, roughly 89% of them singletons. The V gene end was trimmed by 5 bases and the J gene end by 6 bases; junction bases not matched to a gene: 9. This CDR3 spans 14 amino acids. Germline V CDR1 and CDR2: SGHAT, FQNNGV. These data belong to a study of Ad26.COV2.S vaccination and SARS-CoV-2 variants. Study as a whole: Dosing was one shot or two shots 56 days apart.

General study points: Vaccinated individuals (as opposed to placebo recipients) had higher spike-specific TCR breadth. Reported findings describe substantial breadth in spike-specific CD8+ and CD4+ T cell responses following vaccination. Recipients of either vaccine or placebo displayed similar breadth of non-spike TCRs.

Treatment denoted: over 15 received Ad26.COV2.S at low or high dose, single or two shots; several received placebo; per-sample allocation not given. On day 63 after the first injection, vaccine and placebo recipients gave samples. The J gene is TRBJ1-2, the V gene TRBV11-2; 7 bases map to TRBD1. The sequence was obtained from a person between 18 and 59 years old who received the Ad26.COV2.S COVID-19 vaccine or a placebo. This sample comprised peripheral blood, obtained in a trial of Ad26.COV2.S vaccine versus placebo. The CDR3 here is CASSPHLTGNGYTF. CDR3 sequence (DNA): TGTGCCAGCAGCCCTCATCTGACAGGGAATGGCTACACCTTC.